The rows below give T cell receptor beta chains drawn from one sample of a study of beta chain features in type 1 diabetes. The method was immunoSEQ multiplex PCR; TCRdb's version includes in-frame clones alone and lacks a portion of them. This table has some 290,000 clones, 20% to 25% appearing once. The source material was naive CD4+ T cells from blood. These receptors all stem from a woman aged 25 to 39 with type 1 diabetes. The CDR3 runs from the conserved cysteine through the conserved F or W. D genes are given only for firm matches. Where a row states a size, it is once, few, many or the class of an expanded clone; other rows omit it.

D gene	J gene	V gene	clone size	CDR3 protein	CDR3 DNA
.	TRBJ1-5	TRBV9	.	CASSTQGEGNQPQHF	TGTGCCAGCAGCACACAGGGCGAGGGCAATCAGCCCCAGCATTTT
TRBD1	TRBJ1-2	TRBV19	.	CASSSDRVGYTF	TGTGCCAGTAGTAGTGACAGGGTTGGCTACACCTTC
TRBD1	TRBJ2-7	TRBV9	few	CASSQTGGPYEQYF	TGTGCCAGCAGTCAGACAGGGGGCCCCTACGAGCAGTACTTC
.	TRBJ1-1	TRBV5-6	few	CATSEVNTEAFF	TGTGCCACTTCGGAGGTGAACACTGAAGCTTTCTTT
.	TRBJ2-7	TRBV19	.	CASSPGHLTYEQYF	TGTGCCAGTAGTCCGGGACACCTGACCTACGAGCAGTACTTC
TRBD1	TRBJ1-1	TRBV7-3	few	CASSYTGVTEAFF	TGTGCCAGCAGCTACACAGGGGTAACTGAAGCTTTCTTT
.	TRBJ2-1	TRBV11-2	few	CASSLGGTTQFF	TGTGCCAGCAGCCTAGGGGGGACTACTCAGTTCTTC
TRBD1	TRBJ2-7	TRBV18	once	CASSEQGASYEQYF	TGTGCCAGCTCAGAGCAGGGGGCTTCCTACGAGCAGTACTTC
TRBD1	TRBJ2-1	TRBV28	.	CASSLGQGLMGQFF	TGTGCCAGCAGTTTAGGACAGGGTCTAATGGGGCAGTTCTTC
TRBD2	TRBJ2-7	TRBV7-9	.	CASSLRASGSDYEQYF	TGTGCCAGCAGCTTAAGGGCTAGCGGCTCTGACTACGAGCAGTACTTC
TRBD1	TRBJ2-5	TRBV29-1	few	CSVTGGVETQYF	TGCAGCGTTACAGGGGGCGTTGAGACCCAGTACTTC
.	TRBJ1-1	TRBV5-1	few	CASSLRGYSTEAFF	TGCGCCAGCAGCTTGAGGGGGTATAGCACTGAAGCTTTCTTT
TRBD2	TRBJ2-1	TRBV5-1	few	CASTKAGDYNEQFF	TGCGCCAGCACCAAAGCGGGAGACTACAATGAGCAGTTCTTC
.	TRBJ1-1	TRBV5-1	few	CASSWRGGGTEAFF	TGCGCCAGCAGCTGGCGAGGGGGGGGCACTGAAGCTTTCTTT
.	TRBJ2-7	TRBV6-5	few	CASSKEGWSSYEQYF	TGTGCCAGCAGTAAGGAAGGTTGGAGCTCCTACGAGCAGTACTTC
.	TRBJ2-5	TRBV19	.	CASIAEGIAKTQYF	TGTGCCAGTATTGCCGAGGGAATTGCCAAGACCCAGTACTTC
.	TRBJ2-1	TRBV7-3	few	CASSQPGVGEQFF	TGTGCCAGCAGCCAACCGGGAGTCGGTGAGCAGTTCTTC
.	TRBJ2-2	TRBV5-1	.	CASSLVGERTGELFF	TGCGCCAGCAGCTTGGTCGGGGAGAGGACCGGGGAGCTGTTTTTT
TRBD1	TRBJ1-5	TRBV4-1	.	CASSRDRADQPQHF	TGCGCCAGCAGCCGGGACAGGGCGGATCAGCCCCAGCATTTT
.	TRBJ1-5	TRBV15	few	CATSRAERRDQPQHF	TGTGCCACCAGCAGAGCGGAACGACGGGATCAGCCCCAGCATTTT
.	TRBJ1-1	TRBV29-1	.	CSVVRLYTEAFF	TGCAGCGTTGTGAGGTTATACACTGAAGCTTTCTTT
.	TRBJ2-3	TRBV5-8	.	CASSTAGTDTQYF	TGTGCCAGCAGCACTGCAGGGACAGATACGCAGTATTTT
TRBD2	TRBJ2-1	TRBV19	.	CASSMGSGLSYNEQFF	TGTGCCAGTAGTATGGGTAGCGGGCTCTCCTACAATGAGCAGTTCTTC
.	TRBJ2-3	TRBV7-3	.	CASRVGVGTDTQYF	TGTGCCAGCAGGGTTGGAGTTGGCACAGATACGCAGTATTTT
TRBD1	TRBJ2-2	TRBV5-1	few	CASSPGTADTGELFF	TGCGCCAGCAGCCCGGGGACAGCAGACACCGGGGAGCTGTTTTTT
TRBD1	TRBJ2-7	TRBV7-9	.	CASSNLDRGYEQYF	TGTGCCAGCAGCAATCTCGACAGGGGTTACGAGCAGTACTTC
.	TRBJ2-5	TRBV30	.	CAWRSASQGETQYF	TGTGCCTGGAGATCCGCCTCCCAGGGAGAGACCCAGTACTTC
.	TRBJ1-2	TRBV30	.	CAWSVYREGGYTF	TGTGCCTGGAGTGTATACAGGGAAGGCGGCTACACCTTC
.	TRBJ2-7	TRBV5-1	few	CASSPGTLPSYEQYF	TGCGCCAGCAGCCCCGGGACATTACCCTCCTACGAGCAGTACTTC
TRBD2	TRBJ2-1	TRBV5-1	.	CASSLVLAGVYNEQFF	TGCGCCAGCAGCTTGGTTCTAGCGGGAGTATACAATGAGCAGTTCTTC
.	TRBJ2-3	TRBV7-2	few	CASSLALANTDTQYF	TGTGCCAGCAGCTTAGCCCTAGCAAATACAGATACGCAGTATTTT
TRBD2	TRBJ2-1	TRBV30	.	CAWSREGLMDEQFF	TGTGCCTGGAGCCGGGAGGGCCTAATGGATGAGCAGTTCTTC
TRBD2	TRBJ2-1	TRBV2	.	CATSTSAYSYNEQFF	TGTGCCACCTCGACTAGCGCTTACTCCTACAATGAGCAGTTCTTC
.	TRBJ1-5	TRBV2	.	CASNGGLSQPQHF	TGTGCCTCGAACGGGGGGCTGAGTCAGCCCCAGCATTTT
TRBD1	TRBJ1-2	TRBV5-1	.	CASSLEGQLSYGYTF	TGCGCCAGCAGCTTGGAGGGACAGCTCTCCTATGGCTACACCTTC
TRBD2	TRBJ2-1	TRBV7-2	few	CASSLGLLAGVYEQFF	TGTGCCAGCAGCTTGGGGCTTCTAGCGGGTGTCTATGAGCAGTTCTTC
TRBD1	TRBJ1-5	TRBV27	.	CATSDRSVNQPQHF	TGTGCCACCTCGGACAGGAGCGTCAATCAGCCCCAGCATTTT
.	TRBJ1-2	TRBV29-1	.	CSVVKGDTDYGYTF	TGCAGCGTTGTCAAAGGGGACACCGACTATGGCTACACCTTC
TRBD1	TRBJ1-4	TRBV19	few	CASSIGDRGREKLFF	TGTGCCAGTAGTATCGGAGACAGGGGACGAGAAAAACTGTTTTTT
.	TRBJ2-7	TRBV18	.	CASSPLTASSYEQYF	TGTGCCAGCTCACCGTTGACAGCGAGCTCCTACGAGCAGTACTTC
TRBD1	TRBJ2-1	TRBV7-3	.	CASSHRARQGYNEQFF	TGTGCCAGCAGCCACAGAGCTCGACAGGGTTACAATGAGCAGTTCTTC
TRBD2	TRBJ2-1	TRBV9	few	CASSVVGVLSSGYNEQFF	TGTGCCAGCAGCGTAGTGGGGGTCCTGTCTAGCGGATACAATGAGCAGTTCTTC
.	TRBJ2-3	TRBV9	.	CASSPEWDTQYF	TGTGCCAGCAGCCCGGAGTGGGATACGCAGTATTTT
TRBD2	TRBJ2-7	TRBV10-3	few	CASEREDSYEQYF	TGTGCCAGCGAGCGGGAGGACTCCTACGAGCAGTACTTC
.	TRBJ2-7	TRBV9	.	CASSVNPYEQYF	TGTGCCAGCAGCGTTAATCCCTACGAGCAGTACTTC
.	TRBJ2-2	TRBV5-1	few	CASSFAAGELFF	TGCGCCAGCAGTTTTGCGGCCGGGGAGCTGTTTTTT
.	TRBJ2-4	TRBV30	few	CAWSGQRLAKNIQYF	TGTGCCTGGAGTGGTCAGAGACTAGCCAAAAACATTCAGTACTTC
.	TRBJ1-2	TRBV15	.	CATSRDPTRDGYTF	TGTGCCACCAGCAGAGATCCTACCAGGGATGGCTACACCTTC
TRBD1	TRBJ1-5	TRBV7-9	.	CASSATGNQPQHF	TGTGCCAGCAGCGCGACAGGGAACCAGCCCCAGCATTTT
TRBD2	TRBJ2-1	TRBV5-1	few	CASSFGGSAYNEQFF	TGCGCCAGCAGCTTCGGCGGGAGCGCCTACAATGAGCAGTTCTTC
.	TRBJ2-3	TRBV29-1	few	CSVAGAFTDTQYF	TGCAGCGTGGCAGGGGCCTTCACAGATACGCAGTATTTT
TRBD2	TRBJ2-5	TRBV28	few	CASTSGRRETQYF	TGTGCCAGCACGAGCGGGAGGCGGGAGACCCAGTACTTC
.	TRBJ2-3	TRBV30	.	CAWTRGFTDTQYF	TGTGCCTGGACGCGGGGTTTTACAGATACGCAGTATTTT
.	TRBJ1-1	TRBV30	.	CAWSPQGEAFF	TGTGCCTGGAGCCCCCAGGGAGAAGCTTTCTTT
TRBD2	TRBJ2-4	TRBV29-1	.	CSVELAWTDSGRGLGKNIQYF	TGCAGCGTCGAACTTGCGTGGACGGATAGCGGGAGGGGACTAGGCAAAAACATTCAGTACTTC
TRBD1	TRBJ1-2	TRBV28	.	CASSSGQGNYGYTF	TGTGCCAGCAGTTCCGGACAGGGTAACTATGGCTACACCTTC